Below are 17 T cell receptor beta chains sequenced from a single sample in a study of blood T cell repertoires in COVID-19. Clones were sequenced by immunoSEQ multiplex PCR, and TCRdb holds only the in-frame ones, with some missing. The sample lists about 250,000 clones, about nine tenths occurring once. Sequenced: peripheral blood. These receptors were obtained from a woman aged 60-75 years who had recovered from COVID-19.

With respect to this clone: Other DNA variants within this sample encode the same CDR3. The chain links TRBV9 to TRBJ2-7; 10 nucleotides match TRBD1. Trimming removed 4 bases from V and 5 bases from J; junction bases left unmatched: 9. The CDR3 consists of 15 residues. Germline values: CDR1 SGDLS, CDR2 YYNGEE. The CDR3 sequence: CASSPQGTGVDEQYF. The CDR3 nucleotides read TGTGCCAGCAGCCCCCAGGGGACAGGGGTCGACGAGCAGTACTTC.

The chain couples TRBV20-1 to TRBJ2-1, with 9 bases identical to TRBD1. V lost 3 bases to trimming and J lost 7 bases; unmatched junction nucleotides: 7. The germline gives CDR1 DFQATT, CDR2 SNEGSKA (reference sequence). The CDR3 contains 14 residues. CDR3 protein: CSASSGQGYNEQFF. CDR3 DNA sequence: TGCAGTGCTAGTTCTGGACAGGGGTATAATGAGCAGTTCTTC.

This chain links TRBV10-3 with TRBJ1-5; the match to TRBD1 covers 7 bases. With 6 bases clipped from V and 8 bases from J, the junction kept 10 bases outside the gene matches. From germline, CDR1 is ENHRY and CDR2 SYGVKD. The CDR3 is made up of 14 amino acids. The CDR3 is CAIRNDRDDKPQHF. CDR3 nucleotide sequence: TGTGCCATCAGAAATGACAGGGACGATAAGCCCCAGCATTTT.

CDR3 amino acids: CASNRLIDSDGYTF. As DNA, the CDR3 is TGTGCCAGCAACCGACTCATTGACAGTGATGGCTACACCTTC. The chain joins TRBV11-2 to TRBJ1-2; D may be TRBD1 (5 bases). With 7 bases removed from V and 6 bases from J, the gap between germline ends came to 18 bases. Germline assignment: CDR1 SGHAT and CDR2 FQNNGV. The CDR3 extends over 14 amino acids.

This chain connects TRBV6-5 to TRBJ2-1; 8 bases map to TRBD1. CDR3 length: 13 amino acids. Trimming removed 6 bases from V and 8 bases from J; junction bases left unmatched: 6. The germline CDR1 and CDR2 sequences are MNHEY and SVGAGI. The CDR3 is CASRGQGRDEQFF. The CDR3 bases are TGTGCCAGCAGAGGACAGGGCAGGGATGAGCAGTTCTTC.

This clone was counted a single time. The chain carries TRBV11-2 and TRBJ2-5; D possibly corresponds to TRBD2 (5 bases). The CDR3 length is 14 residues. V dropped 0 bases and J dropped 9 bases, with 14 bases sitting between them. Germline-derived CDR1 and CDR2 are SGHAT and FQNNGV. CDR3 nucleotides: TGTGCCAGCAGCTTAGATCCCGATGGGCGGGCCCAGTACTTC. This codes for CASSLDPDGRAQYF.

The genes are TRBV9 and TRBJ2-3; TRBD2 aligns across 10 bases. This CDR3 contains 15 residues. The trim removed 1 base at V and 3 bases at J, leaving 2 bases unmatched. From germline, CDR1 is SGDLS and CDR2 YYNGEE. This chain's CDR3 is CASSVLAGVTDTQYF. CDR3 in DNA: TGTGCCAGCAGCGTACTAGCGGGGGTTACAGATACGCAGTATTTT. Drawing the rest from reference TRBV9 and TRBJ2-3, the complete variable domain is DSGVTQTPKHLITATGQRVTLRCSPRSGDLSVYWYQQSLDQGLQFLIQYYNGEERAKGNILERFSAQQFPDLHSELNLSSLELGDSALYFCASSVLAGVTDTQYFGPGTRLTVL.

To note about this clone: At the DNA level, this CDR3 is encoded by other sequences in the same sample as well. The chain uses TRBV7-2 and TRBJ2-5; the D is unclear. V was pared by 3 bases and J by 0 bases, with 8 bases between. Germline V gene lookup returns CDR1 SGHTA and CDR2 FQGNSA. The CDR3 sequence is 14 residues long. The CDR3 DNA reads as TGTGCCAGCAGCTTTAACCGGGACCAAGAGACCCAGTACTTC. Residues: CASSFNRDQETQYF.

The J gene is TRBJ1-6, the V gene TRBV28; maybe TRBD1 (5 bases). This CDR3 region has 18 residues. Germline lookup yields CDR1 MDHEN and CDR2 SYDVKM. V was trimmed by 1 base and J by 6 bases, leaving 19 bases between them. The CDR3 here is CASSLFSGVKGLNSPLHF. The DNA of the CDR3 is TGTGCCAGCAGTTTATTCTCGGGGGTCAAGGGTCTTAATTCACCCCTCCACTTT.

The chain links TRBV28 to TRBJ1-4; D perhaps matches TRBD1 (5 bases). The V end was cut by 2 bases, the J end by 0 bases, with 10 bases between. CDR1 and CDR2 from the germline V gene are MDHEN and SYDVKM. The CDR3 consists of 16 residues. CDR3: CASSLVGGATNEKLFF. CDR3 bases: TGTGCCAGCAGTTTAGTGGGGGGTGCAACTAATGAAAAACTGTTTTTT.

The CDR3 region has the DNA TGTGCCAGCAGTCCGGGTCCCGGGGGTCGTCGCGAGCAGTACTTC. Its protein is CASSPGPGGRREQYF. The chain couples TRBV27 to TRBJ2-7, with D maybe TRBD2 (6 bases). The CDR3 loop spans 15 amino acids. V was shortened by 5 bases and J by 6 bases, with 20 bases between the two germline ends. Looked up from germline, CDR1 is MNHEY and CDR2 is SMNVEV (reference sequence).

The genes are TRBV7-9 and TRBJ2-5; 9 bases map to TRBD2. Germline lookup yields CDR1 SEHNR and CDR2 FQNEAQ (reference sequence). After removal of 9 bases from V and 3 bases from J, the junction contained 8 bases not matched to a gene. The CDR3 has 14 amino acids. CDR3 loop: CASNERGGEETQYF. For the CDR3, the DNA is TGTGCCAGTAATGAACGCGGGGGGGAAGAGACCCAGTACTTC. Full variable domain (outside the CDR3, taken from reference TRBV7-9 and TRBJ2-5): DTGVSQNPRHKITKRGQNVTFRCDPISEHNRLYWYRQTLGQGPEFLTYFQNEAQLEKSRLLSDRFSAERPKGSFSTLEIQRTEQGDSAMYLCASNERGGEETQYFGPGTRLLVL.

The CDR3 spells CASSLGPGVGETQYF. CDR3 nucleotides: TGCGCCAGCAGCTTGGGTCCAGGGGTTGGAGAGACCCAGTACTTC. This chain links TRBV5-1 with TRBJ2-5; weak D call: TRBD1 (6 bases). Trimming took 0 bases from V and 4 from J, leaving 13 bases between them. There are 15 residues in the CDR3. Looked up from germline, CDR1 is SGHRS and CDR2 is YFSETQ.

The chain recombines TRBV6-6 with TRBJ1-1, with a tentative D call TRBD1 (6 bases). Trimming removed 6 bases at V and 7 bases at J, with 12 bases between. The length of the CDR3 is 12 residues. CDR1 and CDR2 from the germline V gene are MNHNY and SVGAGI (reference sequence). CDR3 bases: TGTGCCAGCAGACTCCAGGGGTTTGAAGCTTTCTTT. Translation gives CASRLQGFEAFF.

V is TRBV14 and J is TRBJ1-1; 7 bases map to TRBD1. In germline, CDR1 is SGHDN, CDR2 FVKESK. V was clipped by 4 bases and J by 1 base; unmatched bases: 0. The CDR3 spans 13 residues. As DNA, the CDR3 is TGTGCCAGCAGCCGGGACAGGAACACTGAAGCTTTCTTT. The encoded protein is CASSRDRNTEAFF.

The chain is built from TRBV2 and TRBJ1-6; D possibly corresponds to TRBD1 (5 bases). CDR3 length: 15 residues. Trimming left V 2 bases short and J 13 bases short, with 18 bases between. From germline, CDR1 is SNHLY and CDR2 FYNNEI. The CDR3 coding sequence is TGTGCCAGCAGTGAAAGGTCTGGCAGGGCCTCGCCCCTCCACTTT. Protein sequence: CASSERSGRASPLHF.

This chain joins TRBV7-3 and TRBJ2-2, with 9 bases fitting TRBD1. V shed 2 bases and J 6 bases; nucleotides not matched to a gene: 7. Germline lookup yields CDR1 SGHTA and CDR2 FQGTGA. The CDR3 is 16 residues long. The CDR3 loop reads CASSLWEQGAAGELFF. CDR3 sequence (DNA): TGTGCCAGCAGCTTATGGGAACAGGGGGCGGCCGGGGAGCTGTTTTTT. Complete variable domain (other parts from reference TRBV7-3 and TRBJ2-2): GAGVSQTPSNKVTEKGKYVELRCDPISGHTALYWYRQSLGQGPEFLIYFQGTGAADDSGLPNDRFFAVRPEGSVSTLKIQRTERGDSAVYLCASSLWEQGAAGELFFGEGSRLTVL.